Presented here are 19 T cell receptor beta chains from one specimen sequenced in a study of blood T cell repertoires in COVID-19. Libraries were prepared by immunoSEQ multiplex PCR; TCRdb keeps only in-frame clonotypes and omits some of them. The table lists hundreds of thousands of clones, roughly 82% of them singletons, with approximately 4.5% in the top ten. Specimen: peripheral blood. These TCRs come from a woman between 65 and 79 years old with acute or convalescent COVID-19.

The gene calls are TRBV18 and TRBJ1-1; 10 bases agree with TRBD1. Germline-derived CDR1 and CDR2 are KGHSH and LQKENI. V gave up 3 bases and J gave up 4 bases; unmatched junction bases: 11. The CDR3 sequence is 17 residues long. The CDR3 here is CASSPGQGRLLGTEAFF. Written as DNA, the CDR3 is TGTGCCAGCTCACCGGGACAGGGGAGGTTGTTGGGCACTGAAGCTTTCTTT.

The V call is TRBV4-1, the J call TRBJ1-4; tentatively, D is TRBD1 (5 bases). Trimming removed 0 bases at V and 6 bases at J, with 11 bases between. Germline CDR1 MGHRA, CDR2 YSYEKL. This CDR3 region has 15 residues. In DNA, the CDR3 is TGCGCCAGCAGCCAAGAGGGGCGGTCTTATGAAAAACTGTTTTTT. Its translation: CASSQEGRSYEKLFF.

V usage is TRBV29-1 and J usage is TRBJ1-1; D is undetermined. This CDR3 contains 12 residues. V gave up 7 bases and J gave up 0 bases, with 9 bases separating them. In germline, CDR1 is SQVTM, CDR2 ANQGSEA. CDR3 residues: CSATRMNTEAFF. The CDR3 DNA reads TGCAGCGCGACACGAATGAACACTGAAGCTTTCTTT.

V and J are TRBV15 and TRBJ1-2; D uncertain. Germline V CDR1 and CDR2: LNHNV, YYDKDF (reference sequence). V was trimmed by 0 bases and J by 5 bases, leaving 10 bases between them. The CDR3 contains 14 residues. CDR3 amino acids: CATSRENRHYGYTF. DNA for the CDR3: TGTGCCACCAGCAGAGAGAATCGACATTATGGCTACACCTTC.

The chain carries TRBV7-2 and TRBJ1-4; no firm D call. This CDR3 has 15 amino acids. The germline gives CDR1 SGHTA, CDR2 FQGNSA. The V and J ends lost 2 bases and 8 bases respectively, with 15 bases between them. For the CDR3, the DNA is TGTGCCAGCAGCTTAAGTGGCGGGTCGGGGGAAAAACTGTTTTTT. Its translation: CASSLSGGSGEKLFF. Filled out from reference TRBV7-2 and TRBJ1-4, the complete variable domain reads GAGVSQSPSNKVTEKGKDVELRCDPISGHTALYWYRQSLGQGLEFLIYFQGNSAPDKSGLPSDRFSAERTGGSVSTLTIQRTQQEDSAVYLCASSLSGGSGEKLFFGSGTQLSVL.

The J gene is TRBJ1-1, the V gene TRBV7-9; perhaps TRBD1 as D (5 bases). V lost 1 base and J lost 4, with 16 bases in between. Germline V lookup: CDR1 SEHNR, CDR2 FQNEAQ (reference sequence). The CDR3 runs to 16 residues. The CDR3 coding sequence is TGTGCCAGCAGCTTAGGGAATCTTTTGCAGGGCACTGAAGCTTTCTTT. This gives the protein CASSLGNLLQGTEAFF.

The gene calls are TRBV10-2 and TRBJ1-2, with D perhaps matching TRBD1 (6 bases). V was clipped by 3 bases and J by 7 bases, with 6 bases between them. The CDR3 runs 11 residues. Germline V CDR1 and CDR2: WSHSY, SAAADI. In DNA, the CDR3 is TGCGCCAGCAGTGACAGGGGTGGCTACACCTTC. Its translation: CASSDRGGYTF.

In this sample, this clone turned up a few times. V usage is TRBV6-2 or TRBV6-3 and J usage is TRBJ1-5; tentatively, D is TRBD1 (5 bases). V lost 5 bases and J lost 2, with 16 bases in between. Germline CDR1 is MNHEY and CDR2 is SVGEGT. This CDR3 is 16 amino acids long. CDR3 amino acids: CASSDSFSQRNQPQHF. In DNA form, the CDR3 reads TGTGCCAGCAGTGACAGTTTCTCCCAACGCAATCAGCCCCAGCATTTT.

The CDR3 region is CASSYSQGREQYF. The CDR3 DNA reads as TGTGCCAGCAGTTACTCTCAGGGGCGCGAGCAGTACTTC. The genes are TRBV6-6 and TRBJ2-7; possible D gene TRBD1, 6 bases. V dropped 0 bases and J dropped 6 bases, with 9 bases sitting between them. Per the germline V gene, CDR1 is MNHNY and CDR2 is SVGAGI (reference sequence). The CDR3 totals 13 residues.

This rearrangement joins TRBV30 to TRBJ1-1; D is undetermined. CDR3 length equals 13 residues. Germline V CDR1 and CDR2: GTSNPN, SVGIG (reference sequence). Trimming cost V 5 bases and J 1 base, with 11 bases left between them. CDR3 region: CAWQQTQNTEAFF. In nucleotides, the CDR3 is TGTGCCTGGCAACAGACCCAGAACACTGAAGCTTTCTTT.

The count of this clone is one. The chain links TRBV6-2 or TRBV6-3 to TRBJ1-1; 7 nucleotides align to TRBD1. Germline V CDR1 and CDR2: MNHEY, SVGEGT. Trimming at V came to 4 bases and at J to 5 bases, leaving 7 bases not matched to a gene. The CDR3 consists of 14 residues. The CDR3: CASSLSGGSTEAFF. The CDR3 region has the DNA TGTGCCAGCAGTTTATCAGGGGGTAGTACTGAAGCTTTCTTT.

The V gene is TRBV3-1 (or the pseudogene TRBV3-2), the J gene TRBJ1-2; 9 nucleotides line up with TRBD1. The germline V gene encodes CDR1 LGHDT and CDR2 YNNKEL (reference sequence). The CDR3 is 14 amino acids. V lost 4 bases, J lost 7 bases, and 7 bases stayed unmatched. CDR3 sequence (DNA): TGTGCCAGCAGCCCCGTACAGGGGGCAGGTGGCTACACCTTC. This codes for CASSPVQGAGGYTF.

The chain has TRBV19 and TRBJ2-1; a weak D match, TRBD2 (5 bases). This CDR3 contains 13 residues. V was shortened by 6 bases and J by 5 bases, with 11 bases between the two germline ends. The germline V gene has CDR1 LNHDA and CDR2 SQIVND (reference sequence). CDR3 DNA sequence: TGTGCCAGTAGCCACTTGGGAGACAATGAGCAGTTCTTC. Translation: CASSHLGDNEQFF.

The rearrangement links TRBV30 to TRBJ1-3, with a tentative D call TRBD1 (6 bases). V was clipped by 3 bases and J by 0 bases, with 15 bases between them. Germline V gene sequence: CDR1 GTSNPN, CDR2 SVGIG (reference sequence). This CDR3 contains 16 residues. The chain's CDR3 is CAWSAVTGYSGNTIYF. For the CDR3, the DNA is TGTGCCTGGAGCGCCGTTACAGGGTACTCTGGAAACACCATATATTTT.

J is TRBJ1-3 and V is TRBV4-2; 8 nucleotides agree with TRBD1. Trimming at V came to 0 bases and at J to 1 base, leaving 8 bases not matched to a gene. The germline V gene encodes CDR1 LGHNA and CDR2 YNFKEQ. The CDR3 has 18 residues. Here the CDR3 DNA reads TGTGCCAGCAGCCAAGATCCGCGACAGGGGATATCTGGAAACACCATATATTTT. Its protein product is CASSQDPRQGISGNTIYF.

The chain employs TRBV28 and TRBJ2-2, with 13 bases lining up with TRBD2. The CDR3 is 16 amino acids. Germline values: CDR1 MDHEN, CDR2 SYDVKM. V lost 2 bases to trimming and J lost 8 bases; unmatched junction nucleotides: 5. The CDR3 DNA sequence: TGTGCCAGCAGTTTACCACTAGCGGGGGGGCCGGGGGAGCTGTTTTTT. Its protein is CASSLPLAGGPGELFF.

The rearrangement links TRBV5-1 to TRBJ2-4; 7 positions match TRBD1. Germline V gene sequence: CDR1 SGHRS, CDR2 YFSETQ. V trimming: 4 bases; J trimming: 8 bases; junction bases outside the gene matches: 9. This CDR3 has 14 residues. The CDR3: CASSPATGLDIQYF. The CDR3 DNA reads TGCGCCAGCAGCCCGGCGACAGGGCTGGACATTCAGTACTTC.

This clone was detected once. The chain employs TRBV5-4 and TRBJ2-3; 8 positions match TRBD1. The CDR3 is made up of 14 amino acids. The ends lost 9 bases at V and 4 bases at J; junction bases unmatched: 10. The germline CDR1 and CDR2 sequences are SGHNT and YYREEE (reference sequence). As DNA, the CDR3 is TGTGCCACCGTCGCAGGGGGCCCCTCAGATACGCAGTATTTT. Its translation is CATVAGGPSDTQYF.

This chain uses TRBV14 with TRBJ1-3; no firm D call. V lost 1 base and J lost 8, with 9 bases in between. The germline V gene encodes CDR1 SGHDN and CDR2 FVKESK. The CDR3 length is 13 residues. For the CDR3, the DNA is TGTGCCAGCAGCCAAGTTAACGGGGACACCATATATTTT. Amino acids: CASSQVNGDTIYF.